This T cell receptor beta chain is drawn from a study of T-cell memory formation after mild COVID-19. Across the study: Largely donor-specific TCR clusters were found.

Unmatched junction bases numbered 13, after V lost 7 bases and J lost 5 bases. This CDR3 is 15 amino acids long. Study results and limitations: Clones shrinking between day 15 and 85 showed a balanced CD4/CD8 split, and those that grew later tilted toward CD4+.

TCR alpha and TCR beta cDNA libraries carrying sample barcodes and UMIs came from 5'RACE with constant-segment primers. TCRdb re-called the 5' RACE reads with MiXCR, one entry per CDR3 protein. The sample yields just over 350,000 distinct CDR3 sequences, around an eighth seen once. Worth noting for this clonotype: No antigen is known for it.

Sequencing was performed on PBMCs or a T cell subset sorted from them (not recorded which). The chain employs TRBV12-3 or TRBV12-4 and TRBJ2-7; TRBD2 aligns across 8 bases. The clonotype comes from a man aged 18 to 30 who had mild COVID-19 (a few samples of this study predate the infection). Cell type and time point are not known. The CDR3 loop is CASTGGAGPIDEQYF. CDR3 in DNA: TGTGCCAGCACCGGGGGGGCCGGGCCCATCGACGAGCAGTACTTC.